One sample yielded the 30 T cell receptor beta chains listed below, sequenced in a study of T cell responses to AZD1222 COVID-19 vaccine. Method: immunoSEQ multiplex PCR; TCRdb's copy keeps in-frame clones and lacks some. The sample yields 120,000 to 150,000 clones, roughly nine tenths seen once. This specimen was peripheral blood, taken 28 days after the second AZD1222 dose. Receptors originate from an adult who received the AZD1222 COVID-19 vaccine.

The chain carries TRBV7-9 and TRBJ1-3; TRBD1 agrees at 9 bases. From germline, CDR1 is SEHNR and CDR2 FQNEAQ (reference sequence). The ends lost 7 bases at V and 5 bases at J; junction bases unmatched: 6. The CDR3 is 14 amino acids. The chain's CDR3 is CASNPGTGRNTIYF. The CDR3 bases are TGTGCCAGCAACCCGGGGACAGGGAGAAACACCATATATTTT. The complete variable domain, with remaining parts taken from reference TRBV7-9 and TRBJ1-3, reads DTGVSQNPRHKITKRGQNVTFRCDPISEHNRLYWYRQTLGQGPEFLTYFQNEAQLEKSRLLSDRFSAERPKGSFSTLEIQRTEQGDSAMYLCASNPGTGRNTIYFGEGSWLTVV.

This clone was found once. As DNA, the CDR3 is TGTGCCAGCAGCCAACAGGGGAGCGCTGGAAACACCATATATTTT. This sequence encodes CASSQQGSAGNTIYF. J is TRBJ1-3 and V is TRBV2, with 7 bases aligning to TRBD1. The germline gives CDR1 SNHLY, CDR2 FYNNEI. V lost 6 bases, J lost 2 bases, and 7 bases stayed unmatched. CDR3 length equals 15 residues.

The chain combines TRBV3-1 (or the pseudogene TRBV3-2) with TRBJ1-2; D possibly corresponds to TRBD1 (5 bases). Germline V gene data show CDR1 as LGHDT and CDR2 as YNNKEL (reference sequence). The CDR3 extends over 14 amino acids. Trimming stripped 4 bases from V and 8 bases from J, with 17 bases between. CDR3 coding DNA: TGTGCCAGCAGCCCCAAAGGGGTGGTGTGGGGCTACACCTTC. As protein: CASSPKGVVWGYTF.

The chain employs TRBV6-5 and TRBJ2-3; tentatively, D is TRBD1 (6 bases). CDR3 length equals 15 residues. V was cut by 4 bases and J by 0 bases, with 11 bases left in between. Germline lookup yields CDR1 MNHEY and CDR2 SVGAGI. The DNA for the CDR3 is TGTGCCAGCAGTTCTCAGGGGCTTAGCACAGATACGCAGTATTTT. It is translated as CASSSQGLSTDTQYF.

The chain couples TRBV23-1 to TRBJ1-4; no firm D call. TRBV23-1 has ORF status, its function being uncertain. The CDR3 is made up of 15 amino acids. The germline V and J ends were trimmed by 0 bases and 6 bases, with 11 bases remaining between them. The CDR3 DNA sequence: TGCGCCAGCAGTCAATCGTTACAGCCCCATGAAAAACTGTTTTTT. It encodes CASSQSLQPHEKLFF.

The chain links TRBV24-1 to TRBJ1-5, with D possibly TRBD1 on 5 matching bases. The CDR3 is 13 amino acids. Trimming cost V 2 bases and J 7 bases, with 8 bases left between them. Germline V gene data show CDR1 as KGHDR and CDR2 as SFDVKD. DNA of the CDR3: TGTGCCACCAGTGATTCAGGGTGGCAGCCCCAGCATTTT. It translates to CATSDSGWQPQHF.

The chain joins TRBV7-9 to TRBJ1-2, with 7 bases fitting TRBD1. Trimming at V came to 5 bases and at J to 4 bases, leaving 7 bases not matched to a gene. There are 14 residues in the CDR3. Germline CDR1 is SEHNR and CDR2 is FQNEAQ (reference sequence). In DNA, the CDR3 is TGTGCCAGCAGCCAACTGACAGGGTCCTATGGCTACACCTTC. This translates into CASSQLTGSYGYTF.

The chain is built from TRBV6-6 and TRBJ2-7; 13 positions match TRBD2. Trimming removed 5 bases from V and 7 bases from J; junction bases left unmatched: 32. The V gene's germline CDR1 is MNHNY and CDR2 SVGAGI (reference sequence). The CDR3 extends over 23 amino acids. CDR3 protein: CASSPPPRSGPLSGLAGAVEQYF. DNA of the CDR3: TGTGCCAGCAGTCCCCCTCCTAGGTCAGGACCACTATCAGGACTAGCGGGGGCTGTAGAGCAGTACTTC.

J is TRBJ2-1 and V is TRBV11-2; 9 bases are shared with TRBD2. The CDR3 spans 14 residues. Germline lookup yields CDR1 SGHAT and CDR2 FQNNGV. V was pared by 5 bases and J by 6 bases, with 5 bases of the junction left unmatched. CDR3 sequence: CASSLGLASNEQFF. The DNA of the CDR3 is TGTGCCAGCAGCCTGGGACTAGCCTCCAATGAGCAGTTCTTC.

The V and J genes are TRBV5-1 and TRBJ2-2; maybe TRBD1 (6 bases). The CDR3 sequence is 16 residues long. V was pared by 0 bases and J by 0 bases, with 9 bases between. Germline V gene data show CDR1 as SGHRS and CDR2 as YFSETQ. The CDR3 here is CASSLAGTTNTGELFF. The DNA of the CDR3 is TGCGCCAGCAGCTTGGCCGGGACAACGAACACCGGGGAGCTGTTTTTT.

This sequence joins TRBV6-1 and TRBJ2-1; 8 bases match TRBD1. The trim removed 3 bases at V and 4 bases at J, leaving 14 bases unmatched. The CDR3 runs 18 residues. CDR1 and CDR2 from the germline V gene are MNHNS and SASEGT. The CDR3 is CASSDPRRRDRTYNEQFF. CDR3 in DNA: TGTGCCAGCAGTGATCCCAGACGCCGGGACAGGACTTACAATGAGCAGTTCTTC.

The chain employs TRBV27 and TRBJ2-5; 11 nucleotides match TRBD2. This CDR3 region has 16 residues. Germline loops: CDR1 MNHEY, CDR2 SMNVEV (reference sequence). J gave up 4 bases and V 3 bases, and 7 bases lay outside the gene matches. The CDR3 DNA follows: TGTGCCAGCAGTTTGGGGGTAGCGGGGGGGCTAGAGACCCAGTACTTC. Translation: CASSLGVAGGLETQYF.

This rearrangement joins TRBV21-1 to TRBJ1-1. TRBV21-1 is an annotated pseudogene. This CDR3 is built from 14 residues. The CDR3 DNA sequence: TGTGCCAGCAGCAAAGCTTTGAAGGGGACCAAGGATTTCTTT. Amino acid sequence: CASSKALKGTKDFF.

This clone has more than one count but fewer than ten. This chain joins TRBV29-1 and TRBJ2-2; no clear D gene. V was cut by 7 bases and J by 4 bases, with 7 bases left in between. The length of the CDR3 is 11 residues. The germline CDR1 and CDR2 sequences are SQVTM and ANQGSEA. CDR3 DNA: TGCAGCGCCAGTACCACCGGGGAGCTGTTTTTT. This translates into CSASTTGELFF.

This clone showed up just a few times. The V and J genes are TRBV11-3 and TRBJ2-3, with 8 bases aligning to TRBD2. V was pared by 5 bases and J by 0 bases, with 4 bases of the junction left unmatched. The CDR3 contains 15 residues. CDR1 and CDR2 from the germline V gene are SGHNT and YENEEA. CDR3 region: CASSAGGGSTDTQYF. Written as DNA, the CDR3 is TGTGCCAGCAGCGCGGGCGGGGGGAGCACAGATACGCAGTATTTT.

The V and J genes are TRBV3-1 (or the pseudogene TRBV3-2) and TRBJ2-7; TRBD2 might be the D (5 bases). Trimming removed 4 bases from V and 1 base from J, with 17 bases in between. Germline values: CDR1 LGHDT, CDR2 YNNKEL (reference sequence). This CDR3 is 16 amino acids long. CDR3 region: CASSRGASKSSYEQYF. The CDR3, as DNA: TGTGCCAGCAGCCGGGGAGCTAGCAAGTCTTCCTACGAGCAGTACTTC.

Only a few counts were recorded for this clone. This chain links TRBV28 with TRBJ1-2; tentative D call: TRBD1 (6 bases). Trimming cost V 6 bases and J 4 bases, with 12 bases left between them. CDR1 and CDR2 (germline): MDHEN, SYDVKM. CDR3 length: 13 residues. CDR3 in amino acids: CASSLQGIYGYTF. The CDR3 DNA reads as TGTGCCAGCAGCCTACAGGGTATCTATGGCTACACCTTC.

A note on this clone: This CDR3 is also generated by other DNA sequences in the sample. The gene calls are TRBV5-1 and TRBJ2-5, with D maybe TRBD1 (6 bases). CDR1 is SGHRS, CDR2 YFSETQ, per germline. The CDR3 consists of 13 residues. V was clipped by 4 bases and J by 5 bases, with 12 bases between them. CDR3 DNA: TGCGCCAGCAGCCGTGATAGGGGGGAGACCCAGTACTTC. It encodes CASSRDRGETQYF.

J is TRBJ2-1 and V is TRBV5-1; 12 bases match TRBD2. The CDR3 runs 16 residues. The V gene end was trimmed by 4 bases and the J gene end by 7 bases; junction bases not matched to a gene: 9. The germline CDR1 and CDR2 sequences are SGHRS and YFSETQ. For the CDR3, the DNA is TGCGCCAGCAGCACCTTCCTAGCGGGAGGGAAAAATGAGCAGTTCTTC. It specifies CASSTFLAGGKNEQFF.

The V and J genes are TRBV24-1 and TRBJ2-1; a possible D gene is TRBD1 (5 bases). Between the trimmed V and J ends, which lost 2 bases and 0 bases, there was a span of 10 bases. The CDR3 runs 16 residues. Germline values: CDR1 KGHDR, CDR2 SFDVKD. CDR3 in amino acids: CATSDSGPGSYNEQFF. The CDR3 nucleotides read TGTGCCACCAGTGATTCAGGGCCCGGCTCCTACAATGAGCAGTTCTTC.

CDR3 amino acids: CAISGTGMNTEAFF. DNA for the CDR3: TGTGCCATCAGTGGAACAGGAATGAACACTGAAGCTTTCTTT. V is TRBV10-3 and J is TRBJ1-1; a weak D match, TRBD1 (5 bases). V was pared by 4 bases and J by 0 bases, with 9 bases between. Germline CDR1 and CDR2: ENHRY and SYGVKD. This CDR3 spans 14 amino acids.

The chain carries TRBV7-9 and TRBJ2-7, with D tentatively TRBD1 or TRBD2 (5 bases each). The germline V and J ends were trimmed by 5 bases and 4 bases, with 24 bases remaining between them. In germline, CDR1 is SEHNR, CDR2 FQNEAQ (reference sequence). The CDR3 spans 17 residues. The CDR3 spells CASSSGHGKSTSYEQYF. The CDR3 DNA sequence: TGTGCCAGCAGCAGCGGACACGGCAAATCCACATCATACGAGCAGTACTTC.

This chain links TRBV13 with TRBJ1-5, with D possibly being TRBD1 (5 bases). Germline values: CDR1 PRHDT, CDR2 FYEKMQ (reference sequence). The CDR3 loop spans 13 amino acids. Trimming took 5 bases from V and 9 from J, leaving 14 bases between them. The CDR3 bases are TGTGCCAGCAGCCCCGGGACCCAGGCGCCCCAGCATTTT. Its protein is CASSPGTQAPQHF.

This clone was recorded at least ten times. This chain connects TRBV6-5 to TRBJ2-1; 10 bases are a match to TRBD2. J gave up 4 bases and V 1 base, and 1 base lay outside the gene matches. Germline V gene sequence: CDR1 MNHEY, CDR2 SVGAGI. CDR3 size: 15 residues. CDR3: CASSYLAGGYNEQFF. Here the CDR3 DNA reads TGTGCCAGCAGTTACTTAGCGGGAGGTTACAATGAGCAGTTCTTC.

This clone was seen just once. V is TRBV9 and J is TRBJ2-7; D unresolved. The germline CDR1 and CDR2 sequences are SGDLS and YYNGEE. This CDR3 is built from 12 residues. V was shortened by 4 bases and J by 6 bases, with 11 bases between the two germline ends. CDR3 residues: CASSSDWGEQYF. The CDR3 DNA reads TGTGCCAGCAGCTCTGATTGGGGCGAGCAGTACTTC.

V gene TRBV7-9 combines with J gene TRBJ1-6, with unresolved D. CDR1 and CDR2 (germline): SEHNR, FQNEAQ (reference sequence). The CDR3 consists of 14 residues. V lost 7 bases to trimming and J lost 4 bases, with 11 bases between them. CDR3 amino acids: CASTSNQYNSPLHF. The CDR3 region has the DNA TGTGCCAGCACCTCTAATCAGTATAATTCACCCCTCCACTTT.

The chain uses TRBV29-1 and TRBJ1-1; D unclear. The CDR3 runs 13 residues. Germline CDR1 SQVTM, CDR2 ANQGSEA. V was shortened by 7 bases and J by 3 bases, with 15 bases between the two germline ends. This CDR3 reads CSADDGRHTEAFF. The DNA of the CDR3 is TGCAGCGCCGATGACGGACGGCACACTGAAGCTTTCTTT.

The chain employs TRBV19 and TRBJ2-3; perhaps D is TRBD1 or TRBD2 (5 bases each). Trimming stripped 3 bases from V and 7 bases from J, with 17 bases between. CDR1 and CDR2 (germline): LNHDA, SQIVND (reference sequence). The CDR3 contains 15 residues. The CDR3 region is CASSIRGTGLHTQYF. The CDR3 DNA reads TGTGCCAGTAGTATTCGGGGCACGGGGCTGCATACGCAGTATTTT.

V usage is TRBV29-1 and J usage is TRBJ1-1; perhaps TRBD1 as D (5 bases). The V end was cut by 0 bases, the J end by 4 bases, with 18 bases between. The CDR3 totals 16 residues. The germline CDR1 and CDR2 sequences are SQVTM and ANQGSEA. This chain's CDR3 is CSVEDPKGLPGTEAFF. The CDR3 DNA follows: TGCAGCGTTGAAGACCCTAAGGGGCTTCCCGGCACTGAAGCTTTCTTT.

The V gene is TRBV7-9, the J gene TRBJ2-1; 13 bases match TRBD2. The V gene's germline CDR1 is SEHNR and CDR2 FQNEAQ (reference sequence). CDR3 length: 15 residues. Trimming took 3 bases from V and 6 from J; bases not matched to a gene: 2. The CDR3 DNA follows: TGTGCCAGCAGCTTGGGGACTAGCGGGATCAATGAGCAGTTCTTC. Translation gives CASSLGTSGINEQFF.